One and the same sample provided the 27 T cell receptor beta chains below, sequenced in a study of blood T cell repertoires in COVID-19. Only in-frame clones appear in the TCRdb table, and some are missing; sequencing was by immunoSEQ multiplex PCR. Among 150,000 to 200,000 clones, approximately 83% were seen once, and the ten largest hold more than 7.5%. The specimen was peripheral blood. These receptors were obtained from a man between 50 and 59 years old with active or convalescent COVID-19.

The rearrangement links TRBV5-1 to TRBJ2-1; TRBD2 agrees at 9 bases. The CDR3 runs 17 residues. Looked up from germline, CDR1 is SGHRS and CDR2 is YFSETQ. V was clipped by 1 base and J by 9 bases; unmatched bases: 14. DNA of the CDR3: TGCGCCAGCAGCTTGAACCCCGCCGGCGGGGGGGCTGTTGAGCAGTTCTTC. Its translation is CASSLNPAGGGAVEQFF.

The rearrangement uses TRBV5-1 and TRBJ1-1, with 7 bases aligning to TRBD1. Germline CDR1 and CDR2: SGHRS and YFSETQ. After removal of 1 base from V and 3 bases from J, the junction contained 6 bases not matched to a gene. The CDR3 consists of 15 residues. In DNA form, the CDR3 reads TGCGCCAGCAGCTTGATCGGACAGGAGGACACTGAAGCTTTCTTT. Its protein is CASSLIGQEDTEAFF.

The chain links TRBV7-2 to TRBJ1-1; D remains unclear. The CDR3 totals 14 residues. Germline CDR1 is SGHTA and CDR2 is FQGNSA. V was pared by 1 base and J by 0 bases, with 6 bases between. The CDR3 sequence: CASSLGGVNTEAFF. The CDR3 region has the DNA TGTGCCAGCAGCTTAGGAGGAGTGAACACTGAAGCTTTCTTT.

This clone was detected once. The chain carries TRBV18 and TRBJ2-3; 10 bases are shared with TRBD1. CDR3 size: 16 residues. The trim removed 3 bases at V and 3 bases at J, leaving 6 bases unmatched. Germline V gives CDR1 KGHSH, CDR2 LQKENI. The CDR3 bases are TGTGCCAGCTCACCGGCCGGGACAGGGGTTACAGATACGCAGTATTTT. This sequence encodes CASSPAGTGVTDTQYF.

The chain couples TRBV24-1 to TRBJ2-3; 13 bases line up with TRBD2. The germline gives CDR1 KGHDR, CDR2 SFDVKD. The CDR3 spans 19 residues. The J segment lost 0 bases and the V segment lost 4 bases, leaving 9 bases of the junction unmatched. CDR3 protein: CATSDPGTSGKVSTDTQYF. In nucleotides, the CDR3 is TGTGCCACCAGTGACCCTGGGACTAGCGGGAAGGTTAGCACAGATACGCAGTATTTT.

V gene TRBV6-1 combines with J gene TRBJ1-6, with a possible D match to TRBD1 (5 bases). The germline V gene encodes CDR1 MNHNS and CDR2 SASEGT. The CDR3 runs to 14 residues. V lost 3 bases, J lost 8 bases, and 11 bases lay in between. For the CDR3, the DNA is TGTGCCAGCAGTGACAGGGCGACGGATTCACCCCTCCACTTT. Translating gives CASSDRATDSPLHF.

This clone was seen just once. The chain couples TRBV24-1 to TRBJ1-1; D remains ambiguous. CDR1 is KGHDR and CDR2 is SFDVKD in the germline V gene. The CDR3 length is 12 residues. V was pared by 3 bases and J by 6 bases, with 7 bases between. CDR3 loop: CATSDEESEAFF. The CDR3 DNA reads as TGTGCCACCAGTGATGAGGAGTCTGAAGCTTTCTTT.

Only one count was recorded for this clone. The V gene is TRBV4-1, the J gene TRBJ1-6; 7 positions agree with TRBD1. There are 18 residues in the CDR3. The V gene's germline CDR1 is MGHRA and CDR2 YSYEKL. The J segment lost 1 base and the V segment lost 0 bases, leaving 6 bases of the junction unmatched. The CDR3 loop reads CASSQELSGGSYNSPLHF. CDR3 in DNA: TGCGCCAGCAGCCAAGAACTATCAGGGGGATCCTATAATTCACCCCTCCACTTT.

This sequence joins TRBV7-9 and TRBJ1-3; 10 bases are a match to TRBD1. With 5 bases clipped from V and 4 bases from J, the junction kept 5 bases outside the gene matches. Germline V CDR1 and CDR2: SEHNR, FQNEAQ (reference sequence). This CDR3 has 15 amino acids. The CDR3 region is CASSPGQGKGNTIYF. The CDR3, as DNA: TGTGCCAGCAGCCCGGGACAGGGGAAAGGAAACACCATATATTTT.

This CDR3 reads CATSDPGTGVVGTQYF. In DNA, the CDR3 is TGTGCCACCAGTGACCCCGGGACAGGGGTTGTCGGTACGCAGTATTTT. This chain links TRBV24-1 with TRBJ2-3; 10 bases match TRBD1. The CDR3 spans 16 residues. The V segment lost 4 bases and the J segment 8 bases; nucleotides outside the gene matches: 11. Looked up from germline, CDR1 is KGHDR and CDR2 is SFDVKD.

DNA for the CDR3: TGTGCCATCAGCACACTTACTAGCGGGGGGAACACCGGGGAGCTGTTTTTT. The encoded protein is CAISTLTSGGNTGELFF. The chain recombines TRBV10-3 with TRBJ2-2; 11 bases are shared with TRBD2. This CDR3 is built from 17 residues. The germline gives CDR1 ENHRY, CDR2 SYGVKD. Unmatched junction bases numbered 7, after V lost 6 bases and J lost 1 base.

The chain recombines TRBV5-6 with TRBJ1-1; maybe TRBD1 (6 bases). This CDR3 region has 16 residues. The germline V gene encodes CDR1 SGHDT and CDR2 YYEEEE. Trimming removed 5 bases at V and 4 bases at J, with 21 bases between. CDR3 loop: CASRLVGDTGGTEAFF. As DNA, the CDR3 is TGTGCCAGCAGACTGGTGGGGGACACCGGAGGCACTGAAGCTTTCTTT. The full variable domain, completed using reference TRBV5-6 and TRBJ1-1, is DAGVTQSPTHLIKTRGQQVTLRCSPKSGHDTVSWYQQALGQGPQFIFQYYEEEERQRGNFPDRFSGHQFPNYSSELNVNALLLGDSALYLCASRLVGDTGGTEAFFGQGTRLTVV.

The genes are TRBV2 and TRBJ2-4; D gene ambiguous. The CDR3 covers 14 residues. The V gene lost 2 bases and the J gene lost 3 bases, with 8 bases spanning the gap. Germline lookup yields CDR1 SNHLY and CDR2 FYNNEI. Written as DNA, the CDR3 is TGTGCCAGCAGTGAACGGGTTGGCAAAAACATTCAGTACTTC. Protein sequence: CASSERVGKNIQYF.

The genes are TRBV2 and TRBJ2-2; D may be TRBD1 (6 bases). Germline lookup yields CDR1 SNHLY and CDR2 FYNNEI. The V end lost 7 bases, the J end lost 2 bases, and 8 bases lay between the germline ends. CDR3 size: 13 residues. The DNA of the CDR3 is TGTGCCAGCAACAGGGAAAACACCGGGGAGCTGTTTTTT. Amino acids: CASNRENTGELFF.

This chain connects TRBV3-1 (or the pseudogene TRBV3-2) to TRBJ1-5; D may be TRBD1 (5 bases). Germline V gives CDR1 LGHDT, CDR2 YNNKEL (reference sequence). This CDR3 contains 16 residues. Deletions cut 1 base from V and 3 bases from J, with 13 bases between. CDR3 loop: CASSQGAQGYNQPQHF. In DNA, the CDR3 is TGTGCCAGCAGCCAAGGTGCCCAGGGTTACAATCAGCCCCAGCATTTT.

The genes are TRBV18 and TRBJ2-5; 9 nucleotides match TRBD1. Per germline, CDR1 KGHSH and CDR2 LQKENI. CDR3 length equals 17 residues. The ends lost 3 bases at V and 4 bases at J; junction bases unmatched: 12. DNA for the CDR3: TGTGCCAGCTCACCCCAGGCCCTGACAGGGGGGGGAGAGACCCAGTACTTC. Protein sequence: CASSPQALTGGGETQYF.

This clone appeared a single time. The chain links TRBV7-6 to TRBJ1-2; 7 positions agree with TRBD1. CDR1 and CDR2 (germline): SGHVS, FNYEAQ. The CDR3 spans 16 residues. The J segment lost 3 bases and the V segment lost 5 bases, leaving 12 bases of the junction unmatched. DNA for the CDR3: TGTGCCAGCAGCCCGGGGACAGCCACCCTAGACTATGGCTACACCTTC. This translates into CASSPGTATLDYGYTF.

The DNA for the CDR3 is TGTGCCAGCAGCCCAAGGACACCCTGGGGTTCACCCCTCCACTTT. Its translation is CASSPRTPWGSPLHF. J is TRBJ1-6 and V is TRBV6-5, with D maybe TRBD1 (5 bases). Trimming removed 6 bases from V and 9 bases from J, with 18 bases in between. Germline CDR1 is MNHEY and CDR2 is SVGAGI. The CDR3 sequence is 15 residues long.

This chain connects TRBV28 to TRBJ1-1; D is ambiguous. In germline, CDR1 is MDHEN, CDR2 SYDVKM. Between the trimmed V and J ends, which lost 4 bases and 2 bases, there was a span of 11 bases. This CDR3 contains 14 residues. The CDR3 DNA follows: TGTGCCAGCAGTTCGGCGGGGATTAACACTGAAGCTTTCTTT. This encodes CASSSAGINTEAFF.

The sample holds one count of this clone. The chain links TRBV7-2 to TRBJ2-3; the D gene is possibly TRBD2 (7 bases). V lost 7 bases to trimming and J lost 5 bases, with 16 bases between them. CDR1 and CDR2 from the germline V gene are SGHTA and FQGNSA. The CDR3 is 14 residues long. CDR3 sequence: CASKARGGLDTQYF. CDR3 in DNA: TGTGCCAGCAAAGCTAGGGGGGGATTAGATACGCAGTATTTT.

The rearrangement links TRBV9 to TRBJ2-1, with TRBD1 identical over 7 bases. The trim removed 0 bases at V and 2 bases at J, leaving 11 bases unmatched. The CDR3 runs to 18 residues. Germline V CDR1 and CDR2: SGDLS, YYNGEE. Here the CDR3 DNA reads TGTGCCAGCAGCGTAGGAGGTCGGGCAGGGGGTCCCTACAATGAGCAGTTCTTC. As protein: CASSVGGRAGGPYNEQFF.

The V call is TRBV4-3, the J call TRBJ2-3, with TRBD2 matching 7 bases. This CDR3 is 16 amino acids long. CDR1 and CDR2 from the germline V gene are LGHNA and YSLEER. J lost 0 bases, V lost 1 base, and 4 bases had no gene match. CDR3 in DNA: TGCGCCAGCAGCCAAGCCCTGGGGGGGAGCACAGATACGCAGTATTTT. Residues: CASSQALGGSTDTQYF.

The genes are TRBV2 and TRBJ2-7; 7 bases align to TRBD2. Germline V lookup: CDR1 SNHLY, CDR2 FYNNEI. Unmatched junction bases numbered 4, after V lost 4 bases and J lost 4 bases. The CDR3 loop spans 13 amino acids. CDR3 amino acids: CASSGPGGYEQYF. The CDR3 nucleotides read TGTGCCAGCAGTGGTCCGGGAGGTTACGAGCAGTACTTC.

The CDR3 DNA reads as TGTGCCAGCAGTTGGAGTCAAGAGACCCAGTACTTC. Amino acid sequence: CASSWSQETQYF. The V and J genes are TRBV12-3 or TRBV12-4 and TRBJ2-5; D is uncertain. The CDR3 sequence is 12 residues long. The V end lost 4 bases, the J end lost 2 bases, and 5 bases lay between the germline ends.

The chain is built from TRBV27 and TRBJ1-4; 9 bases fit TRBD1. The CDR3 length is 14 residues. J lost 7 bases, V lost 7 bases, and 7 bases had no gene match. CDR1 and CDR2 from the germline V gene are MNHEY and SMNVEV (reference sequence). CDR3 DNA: TGTGCCAGCACTACTCCGGGACAGGGTGAAAAACTGTTTTTT. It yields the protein CASTTPGQGEKLFF. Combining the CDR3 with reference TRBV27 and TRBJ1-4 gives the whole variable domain EAQVTQNPRYLITVTGKKLTVTCSQNMNHEYMSWYRQDPGLGLRQIYYSMNVEVTDKGDVPEGYKVSRKEKRNFPLILESPSPNQTSLYFCASTTPGQGEKLFFGSGTQLSVL.

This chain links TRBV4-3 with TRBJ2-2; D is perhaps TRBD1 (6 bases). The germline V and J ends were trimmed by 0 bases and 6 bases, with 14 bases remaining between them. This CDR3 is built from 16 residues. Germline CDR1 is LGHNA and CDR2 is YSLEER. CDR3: CASSQDQHRASGELFF. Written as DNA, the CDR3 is TGCGCCAGCAGCCAAGATCAGCACAGGGCTTCCGGGGAGCTGTTTTTT.

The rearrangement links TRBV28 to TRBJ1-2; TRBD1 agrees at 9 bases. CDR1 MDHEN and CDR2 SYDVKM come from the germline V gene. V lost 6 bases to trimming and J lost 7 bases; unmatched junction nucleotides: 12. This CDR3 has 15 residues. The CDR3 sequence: CASSYAQGARPGYTF. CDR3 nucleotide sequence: TGTGCCAGCAGCTATGCACAGGGGGCGCGACCTGGCTACACCTTC.